The next 25 T cell receptor beta chains were all read from a single sample in a study of cytomegalovirus exposure and HLA in healthy donors. Researchers ran the PCR with 60 Vbeta and 13 Jbeta primers. Data came from immunoSEQ multiplex PCR; TCRdb stores just in-frame clones and leaves some out. The data contain 150,000 to 200,000 clones, 65% to 85% of them singletons. Sample: PBMCs. These receptor sequences come from a girl aged 5-17 years in good health and CMV-seropositive.

J is TRBJ2-7 and V is TRBV4-1; 9 bases are a match to TRBD1. This CDR3 contains 14 residues. Germline loops: CDR1 MGHRA, CDR2 YSYEKL. V was clipped by 7 bases and J by 5 bases; unmatched bases: 9. CDR3 nucleotides: TGCGCCAGCACCGGCGGGGGACAGGGTGACGAGCAGTACTTC. This gives the protein CASTGGGQGDEQYF.

The chain carries TRBV6-1 and TRBJ1-1; D unclear. The CDR3 has 15 amino acids. V was pared by 3 bases and J by 2 bases, with 13 bases between. The germline V gene encodes CDR1 MNHNS and CDR2 SASEGT. CDR3 residues: CASSDLAGLNTEAFF. The CDR3 DNA reads TGTGCCAGCAGTGACTTGGCAGGACTTAACACTGAAGCTTTCTTT.

The V call is TRBV7-2, the J call TRBJ2-6, with 7 bases identical to TRBD1. With 5 bases clipped from V and 4 bases from J, the junction kept 8 bases outside the gene matches. Germline-derived CDR1 and CDR2 are SGHTA and FQGNSA. This CDR3 spans 16 amino acids. The CDR3, as DNA: TGTGCCAGCAGCACCCGAGGGGGCTCCGGGGCCAACGTCCTGACTTTC. Its protein is CASSTRGGSGANVLTF.

The CDR3 here is CASSLNRVLTEAFF. The DNA of the CDR3 is TGTGCCAGCAGTTTAAACAGGGTACTGACTGAAGCTTTCTTT. The J gene is TRBJ1-1, the V gene TRBV27, with a tentative D call TRBD1 (6 bases). CDR1 is MNHEY and CDR2 is SMNVEV in the germline V gene (reference sequence). CDR3 length: 14 residues. Between the trimmed V and J ends, which lost 2 bases and 5 bases, there was a span of 12 bases.

The rearrangement joins TRBV19 to TRBJ1-2; D remains ambiguous. Trimming removed 4 bases at V and 4 bases at J, with 10 bases between. Per the germline V gene, CDR1 is LNHDA and CDR2 is SQIVND (reference sequence). This CDR3 has 13 residues. DNA for the CDR3: TGTGCCAGTAGTAGAGACTTCCTCTATGGCTACACCTTC. It translates to CASSRDFLYGYTF.

This chain connects TRBV7-2 to TRBJ1-4; possibly TRBD1 for D (5 bases). The CDR3 sequence is 14 residues long. The V end lost 5 bases, the J end lost 7 bases, and 14 bases lay between the germline ends. Per the germline V gene, CDR1 is SGHTA and CDR2 is FQGNSA. CDR3: CASSDGGRSEKLFF. The CDR3 DNA is TGTGCCAGCAGCGATGGGGGGAGGAGTGAAAAACTGTTTTTT.

This clone was observed a single time. The CDR3 nucleotides are TGTGCCAGTAGTATTATGGCAGGGAAAAACACTGAAGCTTTCTTT. It encodes CASSIMAGKNTEAFF. The rearrangement links TRBV19 to TRBJ1-1; possible D gene TRBD1, 5 bases. CDR1 is LNHDA and CDR2 is SQIVND in the germline V gene (reference sequence). The CDR3 sequence is 15 residues long. Trimming left V 3 bases short and J 2 bases short, with 13 bases between.

V is TRBV5-4 and J is TRBJ2-7; a weak D match, TRBD1 (7 bases). Germline loops: CDR1 SGHNT, CDR2 YYREEE (reference sequence). The CDR3 is made up of 15 amino acids. Trimming pared 4 bases from V and 5 bases from J, leaving 19 bases between. The CDR3 DNA sequence: TGTGCCAGCAGCGGCCGGCGGGACAGCCTCCACGAGCAGTACTTC. Translated: CASSGRRDSLHEQYF.

The genes are TRBV5-1 and TRBJ2-2; D unclear. The germline CDR1 and CDR2 sequences are SGHRS and YFSETQ. The CDR3 is 15 residues long. Trimming shortened V by 8 bases and J by 7 bases, and 21 bases separated the two germline ends. The CDR3 bases are TGCGCCAGTAAAACTCGACAAGGAACAAACGGGGAGCTGTTTTTT. Translation: CASKTRQGTNGELFF.

The V call is TRBV2, the J call TRBJ1-5; no definite D call. V lost 7 bases, J lost 6 bases, and 13 bases lay in between. The CDR3 length is 13 residues. CDR1 SNHLY and CDR2 FYNNEI come from the germline V gene. CDR3 in DNA: TGTGCCAGCACTGACGCGGGGTCTCAGCCCCAGCATTTT. Protein sequence: CASTDAGSQPQHF.

The CDR3 protein is CACAGVRNSNQPQHF. CDR3 DNA: TGTGCCTGTGCAGGGGTGCGAAATAGCAATCAGCCCCAGCATTTT. The J gene is TRBJ1-5, the V gene TRBV30, with D perhaps matching TRBD1 (6 bases). The CDR3 has 15 residues. V shed 6 bases and J shed 0 bases, with 15 bases lying between them. Germline V gives CDR1 GTSNPN, CDR2 SVGIG (reference sequence). The full variable domain, with the rest looked up from reference TRBV30 and TRBJ1-5, is SQTIHQWPATLVQPVGSPLSLECTVEGTSNPNLYWYRQAAGRGLQLLFYSVGIGQISSEVPQNLSASRPQDRQFILSSKKLLLSDSGFYLCACAGVRNSNQPQHFGDGTRLSIL.

The chain recombines TRBV25-1 with TRBJ2-5, with D maybe TRBD1 (5 bases). This CDR3 has 14 residues. V was cut by 2 bases and J by 3 bases, with 10 bases left in between. Germline assignment: CDR1 MGHDK and CDR2 SYGVNS. The CDR3 DNA sequence: TGTGCCAGCAGTGAAAGGGGCAGGGAAGAGACCCAGTACTTC. Translating gives CASSERGREETQYF.

The J gene is TRBJ1-1, the V gene TRBV19, with D possibly being TRBD1 (6 bases). This CDR3 has 13 residues. Germline CDR1 LNHDA, CDR2 SQIVND (reference sequence). Trimming left V 5 bases short and J 4 bases short, with 11 bases between. The chain's CDR3 is CASSLTGFTEAFF. DNA for the CDR3: TGTGCCAGTAGTCTCACAGGGTTCACTGAAGCTTTCTTT. Full variable domain (remainder filled in from reference TRBV19 and TRBJ1-1): DGGITQSPKYLFRKEGQNVTLSCEQNLNHDAMYWYRQDPGQGLRLIYYSQIVNDFQKGDIAEGYSVSREKKESFPLTVTSAQKNPTAFYLCASSLTGFTEAFFGQGTRLTVV.

V and J are TRBV13 and TRBJ1-1; D possibly corresponds to TRBD1 (5 bases). This CDR3 region has 15 residues. The germline gives CDR1 PRHDT, CDR2 FYEKMQ (reference sequence). Between the trimmed V and J ends, which lost 5 bases and 5 bases, there was a span of 18 bases. For the CDR3, the DNA is TGTGCCAGCAGCCCCCTCGGAAGGGGAGGAACTGAAGCTTTCTTT. Its protein is CASSPLGRGGTEAFF.

This chain joins TRBV29-1 and TRBJ2-7; no firm D call. CDR3 length: 12 amino acids. Between the trimmed V and J ends, which lost 3 bases and 2 bases, there was a span of 8 bases. Germline V gene sequence: CDR1 SQVTM, CDR2 ANQGSEA. CDR3 nucleotides: TGCAGCGTTGAGAGAGTACCCTACGAGCAGTACTTC. It yields the protein CSVERVPYEQYF.

This chain connects TRBV13 to TRBJ2-3; no firm D call. Trimming left V 4 bases short and J 0 bases short, with 11 bases between. Germline V lookup: CDR1 PRHDT, CDR2 FYEKMQ (reference sequence). The CDR3 runs to 15 residues. In DNA form, the CDR3 reads TGTGCCAGCAGCTCACGCAGGCAGAGCACAGATACGCAGTATTTT. Its translation is CASSSRRQSTDTQYF.

This chain joins TRBV29-1 and TRBJ2-7, with a tentative D call TRBD2 (6 bases). The ends were cut back, 3 bases at V and 3 bases at J, with 12 bases in the middle. Per the germline V gene, CDR1 is SQVTM and CDR2 is ANQGSEA. CDR3 length equals 13 residues. CDR3 in amino acids: CSVEPQEGYEQYF. CDR3 bases: TGCAGCGTTGAGCCACAGGAGGGCTACGAGCAGTACTTC.

The chain carries TRBV2 and TRBJ2-7; 9 bases match TRBD1. V lost 6 bases and J lost 0; bases outside the gene matches: 6. The CDR3 is 15 amino acids. Germline CDR1 is SNHLY and CDR2 is FYNNEI. This chain's CDR3 is CASRRGTGYSYEQYF. In nucleotides, the CDR3 is TGTGCCAGCAGGAGGGGGACAGGGTACTCCTACGAGCAGTACTTC.

DNA for the CDR3: TGTGCCACCGGGACAGAAGGTGATCAGCCCCAGCATTTT. Encoded protein: CATGTEGDQPQHF. The chain combines TRBV27 with TRBJ1-5, with 7 bases identical to TRBD1. V shed 10 bases and J 5 bases; nucleotides not matched to a gene: 8. The length of the CDR3 is 13 residues. Per the germline V gene, CDR1 is MNHEY and CDR2 is SMNVEV (reference sequence).

In this sample, this clone turned up once. V gene TRBV4-3 combines with J gene TRBJ2-1; 8 nucleotides agree with TRBD1. V trimming: 4 bases; J trimming: 8 bases; junction bases outside the gene matches: 19. The length of the CDR3 is 18 residues. Germline CDR1 and CDR2: LGHNA and YSLEER. The CDR3 region has the DNA TGCGCCAGCAGCCTCCGGCGCGGGACAGGAGACTTTCGGGATGAGCAGTTCTTC. Protein product: CASSLRRGTGDFRDEQFF.

This clone was detected once. The chain couples TRBV14 to TRBJ2-1, with D unclear. This CDR3 comprises 15 residues. Trimming shortened V by 3 bases and J by 0 bases, and 9 bases separated the two germline ends. CDR1 is SGHDN, CDR2 FVKESK, per germline. DNA for the CDR3: TGTGCCAGCAGCCATACAGCTGGCTCCTACAATGAGCAGTTCTTC. Its protein product is CASSHTAGSYNEQFF.

The V call is TRBV5-1, the J call TRBJ2-1, with 13 bases aligning to TRBD2. This CDR3 spans 18 amino acids. The ends lost 2 bases at V and 8 bases at J; junction bases unmatched: 13. CDR1 and CDR2 (germline): SGHRS, YFSETQ. The CDR3 region is CASSFEWTSGRKGHEQFF. CDR3 nucleotides: TGCGCCAGCAGCTTTGAATGGACTAGCGGGAGAAAGGGTCATGAGCAGTTCTTC.

This clone was observed a handful of times. The chain joins TRBV6-4 to TRBJ2-3; weak D call: TRBD1 (6 bases). The CDR3 is 16 residues long. V lost 0 bases to trimming and J lost 0 bases, with 10 bases between them. Per the germline V gene, CDR1 is MRHNA and CDR2 is SNTAGT. This CDR3 reads CASSDSYRESTDTQYF. The CDR3 region has the DNA TGTGCCAGCAGTGACTCGTACAGGGAAAGCACAGATACGCAGTATTTT.

Only a few counts were recorded for this clone. V gene TRBV28 combines with J gene TRBJ2-5; the D gene is possibly TRBD2 (5 bases). V dropped 8 bases and J dropped 5 bases, with 15 bases sitting between them. The CDR3 covers 13 residues. The germline V gene has CDR1 MDHEN and CDR2 SYDVKM. The CDR3 here is CASGEGQWETQYF. As DNA, the CDR3 is TGTGCCAGCGGCGAGGGCCAGTGGGAGACCCAGTACTTC.

The V and J genes are TRBV2 and TRBJ1-5; no definite D call. CDR3 length: 14 amino acids. Looked up from germline, CDR1 is SNHLY and CDR2 is FYNNEI. V was trimmed by 0 bases and J by 5 bases, leaving 8 bases between them. The CDR3 protein is CASSEALQDQPQHF. In DNA, the CDR3 is TGTGCCAGCAGTGAAGCGCTTCAGGATCAGCCCCAGCATTTT.